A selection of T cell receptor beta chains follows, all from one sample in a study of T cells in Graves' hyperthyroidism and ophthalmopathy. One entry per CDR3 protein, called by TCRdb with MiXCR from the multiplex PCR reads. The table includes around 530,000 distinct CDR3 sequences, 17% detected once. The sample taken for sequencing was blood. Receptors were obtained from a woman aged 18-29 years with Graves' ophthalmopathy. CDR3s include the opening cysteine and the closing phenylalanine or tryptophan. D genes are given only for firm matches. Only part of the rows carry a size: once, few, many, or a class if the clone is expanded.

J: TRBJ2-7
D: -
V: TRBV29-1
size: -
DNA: TGCAGCGTTGGGGCAGGGGCAAACGAGCAGTACTTC
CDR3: CSVGAGANEQYF

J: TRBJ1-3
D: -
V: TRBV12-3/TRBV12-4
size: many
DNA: TGTGCCAGCAGTTTGGTGGAGACGCTATACACCATATATTTT
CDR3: CASSLVETLYTIYF

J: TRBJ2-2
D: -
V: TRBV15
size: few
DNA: TGTGCCACCAGCAGAGATCGTTTGGGTGGGGAGCTGTTTTTT
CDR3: CATSRDRLGGELFF

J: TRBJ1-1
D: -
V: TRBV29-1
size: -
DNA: TGCAGCCTCACCACAGGGTCCACTGAAGCTTTCTTT
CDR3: CSLTTGSTEAFF

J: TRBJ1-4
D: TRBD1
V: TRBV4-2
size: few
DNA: TGTGCCAGCAGCCAAGGGGGACAGGGGTATGCAACTAATGAAAAACTGTTTTTT
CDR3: CASSQGGQGYATNEKLFF

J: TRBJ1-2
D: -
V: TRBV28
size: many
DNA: TGTGCCAGCCTTGGCGGAGGAGACTATGGCTACACCTTC
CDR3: CASLGGGDYGYTF

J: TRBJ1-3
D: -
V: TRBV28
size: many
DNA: TGTGCCAGCAGAGATTCTGGAAACACCATATATTTT
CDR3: CASRDSGNTIYF

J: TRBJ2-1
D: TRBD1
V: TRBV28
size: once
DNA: TGTGCCAGCAGACCAACAGGGGGGTCCTACAATGAGCAGTTCTTC
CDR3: CASRPTGGSYNEQFF

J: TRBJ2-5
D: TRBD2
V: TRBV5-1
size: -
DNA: TGCGCCAGCAGCTTAGCGGGAGGGCGAGAGGAGACCCAGTACTTC
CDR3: CASSLAGGREETQYF

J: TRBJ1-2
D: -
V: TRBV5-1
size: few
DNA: TGCGCCAGCAGCTTCCGATCGACAGCCTTCTATGGCTACACCTTC
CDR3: CASSFRSTAFYGYTF

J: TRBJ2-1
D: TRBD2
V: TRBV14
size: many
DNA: TGTGCCAGCAGCCGTGCGGGGGGGCCATACAATGAGCAGTTCTTC
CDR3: CASSRAGGPYNEQFF

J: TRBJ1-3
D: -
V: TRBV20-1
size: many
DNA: TGCAGTGCACCAGGGGACTTGGGCATGGGAAACACCATATATTTT
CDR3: CSAPGDLGMGNTIYF

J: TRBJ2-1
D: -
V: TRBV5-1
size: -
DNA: TGCGCCAGCAGCTTGACCCGGGACAAGGCGTACAATGAGCAGTTCTTC
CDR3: CASSLTRDKAYNEQFF

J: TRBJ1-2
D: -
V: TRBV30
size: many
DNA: TGTGCCTTATTATATCTACCTGCTAACTATGGCTACACCTTC
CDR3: CALLYLPANYGYTF

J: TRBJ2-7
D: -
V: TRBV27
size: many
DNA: TGTGCCAGCAGTTGGACTGCAACCTACGAGCAGTACTTC
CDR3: CASSWTATYEQYF

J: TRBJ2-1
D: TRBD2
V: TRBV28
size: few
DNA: TGTGCCAGCAGTTTCGGACCTGAGCGGGAGGGTTATTACAATGAGCAGTTCTTC
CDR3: CASSFGPEREGYYNEQFF

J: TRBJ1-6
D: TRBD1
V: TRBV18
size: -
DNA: TGTGCCAGCTCAACCTTTAAGACAGGGAAAAGGAATTCACCCCTCCACTTT
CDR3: CASSTFKTGKRNSPLHF

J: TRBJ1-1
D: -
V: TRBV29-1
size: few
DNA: TGCAGCGGGATTTTTATGAACACTGAAGCTTTCTTT
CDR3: CSGIFMNTEAFF

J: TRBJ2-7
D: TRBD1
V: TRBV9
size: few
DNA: TGTGCCAGCAGCCCCCGGACAGGGAATTCCTACGAGCAGTACTTC
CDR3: CASSPRTGNSYEQYF

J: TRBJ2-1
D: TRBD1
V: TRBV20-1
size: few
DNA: TGCAGTGCTCGAGACAGGGGGTTTCAGTTCTTC
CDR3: CSARDRGFQFF

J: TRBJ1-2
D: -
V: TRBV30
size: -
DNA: TGTGCCTGGAGCTTACGGGCCAGGGGCATCGGTGGCTACACCTTC
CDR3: CAWSLRARGIGGYTF

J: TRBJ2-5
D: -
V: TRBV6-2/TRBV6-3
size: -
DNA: TGTGCCAGCAGTCCAGGGGGGGGCGGGGGAGAGACCCAGTACTTC
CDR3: CASSPGGGGGETQYF

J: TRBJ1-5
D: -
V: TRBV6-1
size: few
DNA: TGTGCCAGCAGTAGGGGGGCAGGGGAGGGAGGGGGTCAGCCCCAGCATTTT
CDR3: CASSRGAGEGGGQPQHF

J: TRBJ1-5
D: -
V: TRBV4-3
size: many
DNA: TGCGCCAGCAGCCAATCTCGGAATCAGCCCCAGCATTTT
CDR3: CASSQSRNQPQHF

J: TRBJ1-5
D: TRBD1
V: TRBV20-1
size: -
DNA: TGCAGTACTAACGACAGGGGGGTAAGCAATCAGCCCCAGCATTTT
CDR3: CSTNDRGVSNQPQHF

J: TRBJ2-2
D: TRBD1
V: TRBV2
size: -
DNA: TGTGCCAGCAGGGAGGACAGGAGCCTCACCGGGGAGCTGTTTTTT
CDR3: CASREDRSLTGELFF

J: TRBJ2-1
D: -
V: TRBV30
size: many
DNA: TGTGCCTGGATATGGAGCAATGAGCAGTTCTTC
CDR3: CAWIWSNEQFF

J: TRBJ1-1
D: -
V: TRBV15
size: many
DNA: TGTGCCACCAGCAGAGACAGGGGGAACACTGAAGCTTTCTTT
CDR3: CATSRDRGNTEAFF

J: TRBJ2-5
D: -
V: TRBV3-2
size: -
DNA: TGTGCCAGCCTAGGGACTAGCGGGGGGGCGGATACCCAGTACTTC
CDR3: CASLGTSGGADTQYF

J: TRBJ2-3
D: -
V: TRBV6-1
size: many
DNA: TGTGCCAGCAGTGAAATACAGGGTGGCTCAGATACGCAGTATTTT
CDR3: CASSEIQGGSDTQYF

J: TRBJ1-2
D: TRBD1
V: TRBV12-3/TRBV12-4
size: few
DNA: TGTGCCAGCCGTGAGACAGGGGCCTATGGCTACACCTTC
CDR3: CASRETGAYGYTF

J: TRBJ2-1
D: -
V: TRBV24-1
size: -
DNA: TGTGCCACCAGTGATTTGGGAGAGGGATACAATGAGCAGCTCTTC
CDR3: CATSDLGEGYNEQLF

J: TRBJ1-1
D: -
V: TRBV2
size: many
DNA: TGTGCCAGCTGGGACTTCCCGTACACTGAAGCTTTCTTT
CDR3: CASWDFPYTEAFF

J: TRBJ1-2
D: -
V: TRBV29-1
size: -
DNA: TGCAGCGTCGCGGGGGGAGCGGCCTATGGCTACACCTTC
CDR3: CSVAGGAAYGYTF

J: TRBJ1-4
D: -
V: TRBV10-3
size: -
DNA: TGTGCCATCAGTGAGGGTAGGGGAACGGAAAAACTGTTTTTT
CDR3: CAISEGRGTEKLFF

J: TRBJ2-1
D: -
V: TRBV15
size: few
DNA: TGTGCCACCAGCCCCCGACTGGACCTCTCCTACAATGAGCAGTTCTTC
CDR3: CATSPRLDLSYNEQFF

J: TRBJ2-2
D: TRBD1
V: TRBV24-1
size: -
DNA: TGTGCCACCAGTGACCCCGGGACAGCGAACACCGGGGAGCTGTTTTTT
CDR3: CATSDPGTANTGELFF

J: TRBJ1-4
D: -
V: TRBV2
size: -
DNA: TGTGCCAGCAATTTCCTGGGGGCTAATGAAAAACTGTTTTTT
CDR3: CASNFLGANEKLFF

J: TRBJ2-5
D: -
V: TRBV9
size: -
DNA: TGTGCCAGCAGCGTAGCCAAGGGCGAAGGAGAGACCCAGTACTTC
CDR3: CASSVAKGEGETQYF

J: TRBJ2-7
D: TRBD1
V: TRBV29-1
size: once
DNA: TGCAGCGTTGAAGACGGGACAGGGGACTACGAGCAGTACTTC
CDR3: CSVEDGTGDYEQYF

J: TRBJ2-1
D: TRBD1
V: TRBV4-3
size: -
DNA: TGCGCCAGCAGCCAAGCGGGACAGGTTAACAATGAGCAGTTCTTC
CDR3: CASSQAGQVNNEQFF

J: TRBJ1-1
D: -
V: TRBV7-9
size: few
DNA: TGTGCCAGCAGCTTAACGTCGGGGAGCGGCGCTTTCTTT
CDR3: CASSLTSGSGAFF

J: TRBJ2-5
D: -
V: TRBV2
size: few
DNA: TGTGCCAGCATGGGTAGCCTTACGGAGACCCAGTACTTC
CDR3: CASMGSLTETQYF

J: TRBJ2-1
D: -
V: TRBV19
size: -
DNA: TGTGCCAGTAGTATAGACACAGGGTACAATGAGCAGTTCTTC
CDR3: CASSIDTGYNEQFF

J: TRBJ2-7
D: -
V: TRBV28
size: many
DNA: TGTGCCAGCTTGTCTGCGGCGTACGAGCAGTACTTC
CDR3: CASLSAAYEQYF

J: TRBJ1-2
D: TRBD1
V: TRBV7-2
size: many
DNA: TGTGCCAGCAGCCCTATGGGGGGACAGTACTATGGCTACACCTTC
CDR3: CASSPMGGQYYGYTF

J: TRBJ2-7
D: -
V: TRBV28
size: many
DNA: TGTGCCAGCAGTTCCCGACCACAGGGTAGGAACGAGCAGTACTTC
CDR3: CASSSRPQGRNEQYF

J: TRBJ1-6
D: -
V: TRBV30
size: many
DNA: TGTGCCTGGAGTGATCTCGGGACGTCCATGGGGTCACCCCTCCACTTT
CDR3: CAWSDLGTSMGSPLHF

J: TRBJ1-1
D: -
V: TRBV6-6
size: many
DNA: TGTGCCAGCAGTTACGGGCTAGGGGCGAACACTGAAGCTTTCTTT
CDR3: CASSYGLGANTEAFF

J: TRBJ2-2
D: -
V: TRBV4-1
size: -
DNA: TGCGCCAGCAGCCGTGAAACAGCGAACACCGGGGAGCTGTTTTTT
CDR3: CASSRETANTGELFF

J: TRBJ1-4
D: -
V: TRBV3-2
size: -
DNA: TGTGCCAGCAGCCGACGAGCCAATTCAACTAATGAAAAACTGTTTTTT
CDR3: CASSRRANSTNEKLFF

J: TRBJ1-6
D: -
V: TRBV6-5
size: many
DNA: TGTGCCAGCAGTTATCCTACGGCATCACCCCTCCACTTT
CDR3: CASSYPTASPLHF